This entry is about one T cell receptor (beta chain). The antigen is unknown. This entry is derived from a study of shared clonotypes between healthy human individuals. Study results and limitations: Apart from blood, nothing was sampled; tissue repertoires likely differ.

This table comes from immunoSEQ multiplex PCR, and its TCRdb copy is limited to in-frame clones, with some not included. The data show around 1.6 million clones, 95% to 99% seen once. The CDR3 has 15 residues. The V end was cut by 0 bases, the J end by 4 bases, with 13 bases between. Germline CDR1 is SGHRS and CDR2 is YFSETQ. CD4+ cells underwent separation, giving CD45RA+ naive and CD45RA-negative memory subsets. Source material: naive CD4+ T cells sorted from blood. The subset: CD45RA+ positively selected. The gene calls are TRBV5-1 and TRBJ1-1, with D possibly being TRBD1 (5 bases). The sequence was obtained from a man in his thirties or forties in good health. Here the CDR3 reads CASSLARVEGTEAFF. CDR3 nucleotides: TGCGCCAGCAGCTTGGCCAGGGTCGAGGGCACTGAAGCTTTCTTT.